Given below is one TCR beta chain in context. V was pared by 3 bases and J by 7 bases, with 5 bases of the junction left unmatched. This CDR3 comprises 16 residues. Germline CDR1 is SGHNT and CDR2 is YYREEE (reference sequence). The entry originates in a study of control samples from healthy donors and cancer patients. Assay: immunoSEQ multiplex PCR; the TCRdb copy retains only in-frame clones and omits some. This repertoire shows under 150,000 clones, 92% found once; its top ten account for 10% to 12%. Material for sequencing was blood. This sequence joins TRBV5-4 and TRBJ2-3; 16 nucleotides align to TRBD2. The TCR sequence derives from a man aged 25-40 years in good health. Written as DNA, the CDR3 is TGTGCCAGCAGCTCGGGACTAGCGGGAGGGCCATATACGCAGTATTTT. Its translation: CASSSGLAGGPYTQYF.